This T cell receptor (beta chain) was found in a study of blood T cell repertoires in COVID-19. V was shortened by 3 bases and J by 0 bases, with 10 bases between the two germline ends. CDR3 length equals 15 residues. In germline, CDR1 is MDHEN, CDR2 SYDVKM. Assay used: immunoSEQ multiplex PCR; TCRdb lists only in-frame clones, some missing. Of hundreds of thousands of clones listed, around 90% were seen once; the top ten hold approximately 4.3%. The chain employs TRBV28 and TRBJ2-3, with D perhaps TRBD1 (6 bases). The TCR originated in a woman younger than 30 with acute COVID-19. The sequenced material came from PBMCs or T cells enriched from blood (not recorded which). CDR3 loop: CASSFGGGSTDTQYF. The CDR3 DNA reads TGTGCCAGCAGTTTTGGGGGCGGGAGCACAGATACGCAGTATTTT. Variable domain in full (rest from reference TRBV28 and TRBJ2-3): DVKVTQSSRYLVKRTGEKVFLECVQDMDHENMFWYRQDPGLGLRLIYFSYDVKMKEKGDIPEGYSVSREKKERFSLILESASTNQTSMYLCASSFGGGSTDTQYFGPGTRLTVL.